Presented here are 16 T cell receptor beta chains from one specimen sequenced in a study of cytomegalovirus exposure and HLA in healthy donors. The PCR was carried out with 60 Vbeta primers and 13 Jbeta primers. Profiling relied on immunoSEQ multiplex PCR, and the TCRdb table lists in-frame clones only, not all of them. The repertoire table contains about 20,000 clones. Sequenced material: PBMCs. All receptors come from a man between 60 and 75 years old in good health and CMV-seropositive.

The rearrangement uses TRBV29-1 and TRBJ1-2, with TRBD1 as a possible D gene (6 bases). Per germline, CDR1 SQVTM and CDR2 ANQGSEA. Trimming left V 4 bases short and J 4 bases short, with 16 bases between. The CDR3 spans 14 residues. The CDR3 bases are TGCAGCGTTGTCCGGCAGGGGAAAGGCTATGGCTACACCTTC. Translating gives CSVVRQGKGYGYTF.

V gene TRBV6-1 combines with J gene TRBJ1-2; TRBD1 is a possible D gene (6 bases). CDR1 and CDR2 from the germline V gene are MNHNS and SASEGT. The V end lost 4 bases, the J end lost 0 bases, and 21 bases lay between the germline ends. The CDR3 covers 18 residues. The chain's CDR3 is CASSAPRGGYGANYGYTF. CDR3 sequence (DNA): TGTGCCAGCAGTGCCCCGAGAGGGGGATACGGTGCTAACTATGGCTACACCTTC.

This chain joins TRBV6-6 and TRBJ2-7; 8 nucleotides align to TRBD2. The CDR3 loop spans 16 amino acids. V lost 1 base, J lost 2 bases, and 7 bases stayed unmatched. The germline V gene encodes CDR1 MNHNY and CDR2 SVGAGI (reference sequence). The CDR3 DNA sequence: TGTGCCAGCAGTTACTTTAGGACTAGCCAAACCTACGAGCAGTACTTC. Amino acids: CASSYFRTSQTYEQYF.

The rearrangement uses TRBV19 and TRBJ1-1; 8 nucleotides line up with TRBD1. J gave up 6 bases and V 6 bases, and 6 bases lay outside the gene matches. Germline CDR1 is LNHDA and CDR2 is SQIVND (reference sequence). This CDR3 region has 13 residues. The CDR3 here is CASSPGGGPEAFF. Written as DNA, the CDR3 is TGTGCCAGTAGCCCAGGGGGCGGACCTGAAGCTTTCTTT.

The chain combines TRBV5-4 with TRBJ1-1, with 8 bases lining up with TRBD1. V gave up 5 bases and J gave up 4 bases; unmatched junction bases: 4. The germline V gene has CDR1 SGHNT and CDR2 YYREEE (reference sequence). The CDR3 has 13 residues. The CDR3 DNA sequence: TGTGCCAGCAGACAGACAGGGGTCACTGAAGCTTTCTTT. It encodes CASRQTGVTEAFF.

About this clone: Other DNA sequences in the sample encode the same CDR3. The V and J genes are TRBV9 and TRBJ2-7, with TRBD1 identical over 7 bases. J was trimmed by 2 bases and V by 3 bases; bases with no gene match: 2. CDR3 length equals 13 residues. Germline CDR1 is SGDLS and CDR2 is YYNGEE. CDR3 sequence reads: CASSAGTAYEQYF. The CDR3 nucleotides read TGTGCCAGCAGCGCAGGGACAGCCTACGAGCAGTACTTC. The whole variable domain, filled in from reference TRBV9 and TRBJ2-7, reads DSGVTQTPKHLITATGQRVTLRCSPRSGDLSVYWYQQSLDQGLQFLIQYYNGEERAKGNILERFSAQQFPDLHSELNLSSLELGDSALYFCASSAGTAYEQYFGPGTRLTVT.

The chain employs TRBV10-2 and TRBJ1-1, with D perhaps TRBD1 (6 bases). This CDR3 comprises 13 residues. Germline values: CDR1 WSHSY, CDR2 SAAADI. V was shortened by 6 bases and J by 7 bases, with 15 bases between the two germline ends. CDR3 sequence: CASSNQGHNEAFF. The CDR3 coding sequence is TGCGCCAGCAGCAACCAGGGACACAATGAAGCTTTCTTT.

The V gene is TRBV5-1, the J gene TRBJ2-5; TRBD1 is a possible D gene (6 bases). Germline V gives CDR1 SGHRS, CDR2 YFSETQ. The V end lost 3 bases, the J end lost 2 bases, and 14 bases lay between the germline ends. CDR3 length: 15 amino acids. CDR3 bases: TGCGCCAGCAGCTCGAAGCTGACAGGACAAGAGACCCAGTACTTC. Translating gives CASSSKLTGQETQYF.

The gene calls are TRBV10-3 and TRBJ2-1; TRBD2 agrees at 11 bases. The V segment lost 6 bases and the J segment 5 bases; nucleotides outside the gene matches: 3. CDR3 length: 14 amino acids. Germline V gives CDR1 ENHRY, CDR2 SYGVKD. CDR3 nucleotide sequence: TGTGCCATCAGGGGGACTAGCGGCAACAATGAGCAGTTCTTC. It specifies CAIRGTSGNNEQFF.

The genes are TRBV4-1 and TRBJ1-1; no reliable D call. The V end was cut by 0 bases, the J end by 5 bases, with 10 bases between. This CDR3 is 14 amino acids long. CDR1 and CDR2 from the germline V gene are MGHRA and YSYEKL. The CDR3 DNA sequence: TGCGCCAGCAGCCAAGATCTGTTCGGGACTGAAGCTTTCTTT. Protein product: CASSQDLFGTEAFF.

V usage is TRBV27 and J usage is TRBJ1-4; D is ambiguous. Trimming took off 8 bases at V and 8 bases at J, with 12 bases between the two ends. Per the germline V gene, CDR1 is MNHEY and CDR2 is SMNVEV (reference sequence). CDR3 length: 12 residues. This chain's CDR3 is CASGGLGEKLFF. CDR3 in DNA: TGTGCCAGCGGAGGGTTAGGGGAAAAACTGTTTTTT.

The CDR3 here is CASSLKGVSGGYNSPLHF. In DNA, the CDR3 is TGCGCCAGCAGTCTCAAAGGGGTCTCAGGCGGCTATAATTCACCCCTCCACTTT. The chain uses TRBV5-1 and TRBJ1-6, with D possibly being TRBD1 (5 bases). The V end lost 5 bases, the J end lost 3 bases, and 21 bases lay between the germline ends. CDR1 SGHRS and CDR2 YFSETQ come from the germline V gene. CDR3 length: 18 amino acids.

The DNA of the CDR3 is TGTGCCAGCGCTAGCGGGAGCACAGATACGCAGTATTTT. It specifies CASASGSTDTQYF. The rearrangement uses TRBV6-1 and TRBJ2-3; 8 nucleotides agree with TRBD2. Germline V gives CDR1 MNHNS, CDR2 SASEGT. V shed 8 bases, J shed 0 bases, and the junction held 1 base outside the gene matches. The CDR3 loop spans 13 amino acids.

This chain connects TRBV29-1 to TRBJ2-5; tentative D call: TRBD2 (6 bases). In germline, CDR1 is SQVTM, CDR2 ANQGSEA. The CDR3 extends over 11 amino acids. V was trimmed by 7 bases and J by 2 bases, leaving 8 bases between them. CDR3 coding DNA: TGCAGCGCGGGGGTACAAGAGACCCAGTACTTC. This gives the protein CSAGVQETQYF. The variable domain in full, completed from reference TRBV29-1 and TRBJ2-5, reads SAVISQKPSRDICQRGTSLTIQCQVDSQVTMMFWYRQQPGQSLTLIATANQGSEATYESGFVIDKFPISRPNLTFSTLTVSNMSPEDSSIYLCSAGVQETQYFGPGTRLLVL.

The chain couples TRBV30 to TRBJ1-2, with 8 nucleotides matching TRBD1. The ends lost 2 bases at V and 6 bases at J; junction bases unmatched: 8. This CDR3 contains 14 residues. In germline, CDR1 is GTSNPN, CDR2 SVGIG (reference sequence). CDR3 sequence: CAWSPNWTGNGYTF. The CDR3 region has the DNA TGTGCCTGGAGTCCAAACTGGACAGGGAATGGCTACACCTTC.

This chain uses TRBV5-1 with TRBJ2-7; 7 bases are a match to TRBD2. Unmatched junction bases numbered 15, after V lost 0 bases and J lost 3 bases. Per germline, CDR1 SGHRS and CDR2 YFSETQ. The CDR3 totals 18 residues. CDR3 in amino acids: CASSLGSGVGTGDYEQYF. The CDR3 DNA sequence: TGCGCCAGCAGCTTGGGGAGCGGGGTAGGGACCGGCGACTACGAGCAGTACTTC.